This TCR beta chain appears in the sequencing data of a study of regulatory T cells in long-lasting Graves disease. Construction of TCR beta libraries relied on iRepertoire HTBI primers and on Arm-PCR targeting CDR3 regions. TCRdb re-called the multiplex PCR reads through MiXCR, storing one row per CDR3 protein. The sample holds a few hundred thousand distinct CDR3 sequences, roughly 15% seen once. In its sample, this clonotype was seen many times. This sample's time point: newly diagnosed GD, antithyroid drugs for less than 3 months. Construction of the TCR library relied on RNA isolated from PBMCs. This sample also belongs to another study, concerning T cells in Graves' hyperthyroidism and ophthalmopathy.

The sequence derives from a woman aged 45-65 years with Graves disease. Sample: peripheral blood mononuclear cells (PBMCs), taken at new diagnosis, from a patient treated with antithyroid drugs.

CDR3 sequence (DNA): TGTGCCAGCAGCCAGGGCAGGGGGGGCAATCAGCCCCAGCATTTT. Protein: CASSQGRGGNQPQHF. The rearrangement uses TRBV16 and TRBJ1-5; 7 bases are shared with TRBD1. This CDR3 comprises 15 residues. Unmatched junction bases numbered 4, after V lost 3 bases and J lost 2 bases. CDR1 and CDR2 (germline): KGHSY, FQNENV.